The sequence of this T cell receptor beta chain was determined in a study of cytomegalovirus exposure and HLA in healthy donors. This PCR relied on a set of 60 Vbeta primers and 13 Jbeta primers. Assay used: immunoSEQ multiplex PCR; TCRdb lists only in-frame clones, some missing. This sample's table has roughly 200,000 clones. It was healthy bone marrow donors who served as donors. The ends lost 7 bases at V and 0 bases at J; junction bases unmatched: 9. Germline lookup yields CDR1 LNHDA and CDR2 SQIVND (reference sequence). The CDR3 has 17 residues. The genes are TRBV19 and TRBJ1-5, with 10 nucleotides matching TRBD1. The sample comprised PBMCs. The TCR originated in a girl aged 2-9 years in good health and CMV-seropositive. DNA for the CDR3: TGTGCCAGTATGGGGGACAGGGGCCGTTTTAGCAATCAGCCCCAGCATTTT. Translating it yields CASMGDRGRFSNQPQHF.